This TCR beta chain was captured by sequencing in a study of blood T cell repertoires in COVID-19. Study context: Sample material is recorded as cDNA or gDNA derived from T cells, B-cell-depleted T cells, or PBMCs.

In the study's own analysis: Estimation of nucleated cell counts was performed using reference gene primer amplification. The table came from immunoSEQ multiplex PCR; TCRdb's copy has only in-frame clones and leaves some out. V, J and clone size reflect that table, while D and trimming were determined from the DNA. Of 100,000 to 130,000 clones listed, roughly 70% were seen once; the top ten hold around 1.7%. The clonotype comes from a woman aged 40 to 55 with acute or convalescent COVID-19. Material: peripheral blood.

In nucleotides, the CDR3 is TGTGCCAGCAGCCCCGACAGTGAAAAACTGTTTTTT. This codes for CASSPDSEKLFF. This rearrangement joins TRBV3-1 (or the pseudogene TRBV3-2) to TRBJ1-4; possible D gene TRBD1, 5 bases. The germline CDR1 and CDR2 sequences are LGHDT and YNNKEL (reference sequence). V was shortened by 4 bases and J by 7 bases, with 7 bases between the two germline ends. The CDR3 length is 12 residues.